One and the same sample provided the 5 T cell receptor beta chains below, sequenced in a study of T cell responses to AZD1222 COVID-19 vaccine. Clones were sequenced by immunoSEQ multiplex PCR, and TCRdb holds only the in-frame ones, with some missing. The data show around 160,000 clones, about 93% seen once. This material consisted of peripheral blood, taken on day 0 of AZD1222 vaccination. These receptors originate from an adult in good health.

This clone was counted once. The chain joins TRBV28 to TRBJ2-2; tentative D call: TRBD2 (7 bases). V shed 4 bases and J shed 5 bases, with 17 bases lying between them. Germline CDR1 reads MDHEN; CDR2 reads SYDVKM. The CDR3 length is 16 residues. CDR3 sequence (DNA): TGTGCCAGCAGTTATCGTGGTGGGAGGGGGACCGGGGAGCTGTTTTTT. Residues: CASSYRGGRGTGELFF.

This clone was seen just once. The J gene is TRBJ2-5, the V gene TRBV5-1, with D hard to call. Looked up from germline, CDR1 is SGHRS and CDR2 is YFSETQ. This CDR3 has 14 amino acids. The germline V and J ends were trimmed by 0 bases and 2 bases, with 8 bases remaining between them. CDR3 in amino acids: CASSLELGQETQYF. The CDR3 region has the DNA TGCGCCAGCAGCTTGGAGCTGGGGCAAGAGACCCAGTACTTC.

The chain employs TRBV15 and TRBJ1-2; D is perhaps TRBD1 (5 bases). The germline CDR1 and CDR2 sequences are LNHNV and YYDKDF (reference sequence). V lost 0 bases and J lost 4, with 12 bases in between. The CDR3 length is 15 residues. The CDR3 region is CATSRDEAGLYGYTF. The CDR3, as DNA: TGTGCCACCAGCAGAGATGAGGCAGGGCTCTATGGCTACACCTTC.

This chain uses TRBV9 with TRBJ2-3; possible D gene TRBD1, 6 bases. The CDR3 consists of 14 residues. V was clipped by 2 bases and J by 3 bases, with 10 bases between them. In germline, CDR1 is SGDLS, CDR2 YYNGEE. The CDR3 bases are TGTGCCAGCAGCGTGGGGGACATGACAGATACGCAGTATTTT. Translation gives CASSVGDMTDTQYF. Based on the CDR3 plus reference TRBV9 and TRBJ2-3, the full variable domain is DSGVTQTPKHLITATGQRVTLRCSPRSGDLSVYWYQQSLDQGLQFLIQYYNGEERAKGNILERFSAQQFPDLHSELNLSSLELGDSALYFCASSVGDMTDTQYFGPGTRLTVL.

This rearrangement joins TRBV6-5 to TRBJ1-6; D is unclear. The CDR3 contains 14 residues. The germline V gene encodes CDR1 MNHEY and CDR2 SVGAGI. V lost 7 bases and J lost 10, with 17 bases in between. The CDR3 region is CASTPRAGYSPLHF. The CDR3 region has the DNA TGTGCCAGCACCCCTAGGGCTGGCTACTCACCCCTCCACTTT.